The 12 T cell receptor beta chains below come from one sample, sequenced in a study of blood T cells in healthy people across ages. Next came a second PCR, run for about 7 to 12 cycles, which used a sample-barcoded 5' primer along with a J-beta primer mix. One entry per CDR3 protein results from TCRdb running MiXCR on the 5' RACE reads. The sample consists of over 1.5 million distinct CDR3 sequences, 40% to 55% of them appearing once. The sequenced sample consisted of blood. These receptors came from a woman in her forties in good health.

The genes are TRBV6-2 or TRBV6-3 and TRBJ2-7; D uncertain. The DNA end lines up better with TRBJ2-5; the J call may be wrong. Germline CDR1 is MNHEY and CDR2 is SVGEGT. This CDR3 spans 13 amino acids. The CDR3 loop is CASSDNSWETQYF. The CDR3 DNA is TGTGCCAGCAGTGACAATAGCTGGGAGACCCAGTACTTC.

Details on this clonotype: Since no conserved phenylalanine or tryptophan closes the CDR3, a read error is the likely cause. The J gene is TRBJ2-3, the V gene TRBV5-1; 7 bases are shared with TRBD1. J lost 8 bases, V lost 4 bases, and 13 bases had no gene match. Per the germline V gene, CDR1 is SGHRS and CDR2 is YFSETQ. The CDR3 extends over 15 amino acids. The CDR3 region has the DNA TGCGCCAGCAGCCCCAGAGGGGGCCGGTGGGTTACGCAGTATATT. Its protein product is CASSPRGGRWVTQYI.

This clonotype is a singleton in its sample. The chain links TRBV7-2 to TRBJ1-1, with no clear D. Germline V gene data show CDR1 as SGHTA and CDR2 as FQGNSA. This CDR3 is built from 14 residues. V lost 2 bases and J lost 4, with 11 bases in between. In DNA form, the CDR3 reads TGTGCCAGCAGCTTATCAGCCCGGAGCACTGAAGCTTTCTTT. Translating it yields CASSLSARSTEAFF.

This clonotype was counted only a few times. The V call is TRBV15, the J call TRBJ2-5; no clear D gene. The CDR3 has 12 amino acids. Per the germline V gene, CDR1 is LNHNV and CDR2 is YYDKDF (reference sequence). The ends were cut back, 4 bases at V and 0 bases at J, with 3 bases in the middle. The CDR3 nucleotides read TGTGCCACCAGCATAGACCAAGAGACCCAGTACTTC. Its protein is CATSIDQETQYF.

The CDR3 reads CASSLTAGGPSEQFF. The CDR3 region has the DNA TGCGCCAGCAGCTTGACAGCGGGGGGGCCTTCTGAGCAGTTCTTC. The gene calls are TRBV5-1 and TRBJ2-1, with 10 positions matching TRBD2. This CDR3 is 15 amino acids long. With 1 base clipped from V and 9 bases from J, the junction kept 7 bases outside the gene matches. CDR1 and CDR2 from the germline V gene are SGHRS and YFSETQ.

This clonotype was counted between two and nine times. CDR3 DNA: TGCGCCAGCAGCTTGATGGCAGGGAACACCTACGAGCAGTACTTC. Translating gives CASSLMAGNTYEQYF. This chain connects TRBV5-1 to TRBJ2-7; perhaps TRBD1 as D (5 bases). The V gene's germline CDR1 is SGHRS and CDR2 YFSETQ. This CDR3 is built from 15 residues. Trimming left V 1 base short and J 2 bases short, with 13 bases between.

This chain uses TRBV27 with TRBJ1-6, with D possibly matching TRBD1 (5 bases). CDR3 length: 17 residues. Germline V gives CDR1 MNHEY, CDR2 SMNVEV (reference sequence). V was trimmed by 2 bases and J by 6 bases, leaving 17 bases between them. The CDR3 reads CASSLRGALAFNSPLHF. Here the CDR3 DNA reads TGTGCCAGCAGTTTAAGGGGAGCTCTAGCGTTTAATTCACCCCTCCACTTT.

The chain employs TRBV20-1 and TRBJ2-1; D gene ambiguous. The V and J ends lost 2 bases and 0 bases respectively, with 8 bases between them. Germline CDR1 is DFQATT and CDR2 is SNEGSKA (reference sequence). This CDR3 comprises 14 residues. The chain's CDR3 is CSARRGNSYNEQFF. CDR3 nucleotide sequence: TGCAGTGCTAGACGCGGTAACTCCTACAATGAGCAGTTCTTC.

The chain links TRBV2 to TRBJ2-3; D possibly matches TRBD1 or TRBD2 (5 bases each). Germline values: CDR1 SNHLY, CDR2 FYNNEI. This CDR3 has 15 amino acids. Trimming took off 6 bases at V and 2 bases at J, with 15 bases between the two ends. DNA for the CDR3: TGTGCCAGCAGGCTGGGACGGACTCACACAGATACGCAGTATTTT. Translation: CASRLGRTHTDTQYF.

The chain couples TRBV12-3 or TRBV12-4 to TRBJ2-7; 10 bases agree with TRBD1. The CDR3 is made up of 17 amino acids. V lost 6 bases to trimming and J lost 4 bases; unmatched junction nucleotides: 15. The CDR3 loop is CASSSRRGGQGLYEQYF. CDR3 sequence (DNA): TGTGCCAGCAGCTCCCGACGGGGGGGACAGGGGCTTTACGAGCAGTACTTC.

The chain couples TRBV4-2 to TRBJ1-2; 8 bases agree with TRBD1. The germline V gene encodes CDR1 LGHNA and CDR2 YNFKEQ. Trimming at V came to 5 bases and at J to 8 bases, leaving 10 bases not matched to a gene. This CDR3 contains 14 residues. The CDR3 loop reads CASSEPQGAGGYTF. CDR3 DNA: TGTGCCAGCAGCGAACCCCAGGGGGCTGGAGGCTACACCTTC.

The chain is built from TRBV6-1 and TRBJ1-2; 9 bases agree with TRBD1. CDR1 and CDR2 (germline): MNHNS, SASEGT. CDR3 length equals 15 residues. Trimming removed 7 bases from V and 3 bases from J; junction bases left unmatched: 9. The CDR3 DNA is TGTGCCAGCAAGGAAGACAGGGGGTACGACTATGGCTACACCTTC. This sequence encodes CASKEDRGYDYGYTF.